This T cell receptor beta chain was documented in a study of blood T cell repertoires in COVID-19. Trimming removed 2 bases from V and 2 bases from J, with 10 bases in between. From germline, CDR1 is KGHSH and CDR2 LQKENI. The CDR3 extends over 14 amino acids. Sequencing was performed with immunoSEQ multiplex PCR; in TCRdb, only in-frame clones are kept and a portion is missing. The data contain 380,000 or so clones, more than 80% of them seen just once; the ten biggest clones take up roughly 1.2%. In its sample, this clone was seen once. This receptor was taken from a man aged 35-49 years with acute or convalescent COVID-19. The V and J genes are TRBV18 and TRBJ2-7, with no clear D. The sequenced sample was peripheral blood. CDR3 protein: CASSPGAGPYEQYF. The CDR3 DNA reads as TGTGCCAGCTCACCAGGCGCAGGCCCCTACGAGCAGTACTTC.